This T cell receptor beta chain emerged from a study of blood T cell repertoires in COVID-19. For the study at large: COVID-19 samples collected from the United States, Italy and Spain covered acute and convalescent phases. T cells, B-cell-depleted T cells, or PBMCs supplied cDNA or gDNA.

TCRdb's table, derived via immunoSEQ multiplex PCR, lists solely in-frame clones and lacks some. The table lists fewer than 150,000 clones, around 80% of them singletons. Germline V gene sequence: CDR1 SGDLS, CDR2 YYNGEE. This CDR3 has 15 amino acids. The V and J ends lost 1 base and 3 bases, in that order; junction bases with no gene match: 4. Material for sequencing was peripheral blood. The TCR originated in a human donor in a cohort sampled during active COVID-19. The rearrangement links TRBV9 to TRBJ2-3, with 8 bases fitting TRBD2. The CDR3 reads CASSVSERGTDTQYF. CDR3 DNA sequence: TGTGCCAGCAGCGTAAGTGAGCGGGGGACAGATACGCAGTATTTT.